The clone carrying this T cell receptor (beta chain) showed up just a few times. The antigen remains unidentified. This sample is drawn from a study of T-cell memory formation after mild COVID-19. In the study overall: In these data, TCR clusters were largely donor specific. Whole-study results and caveats: Several responding clones turned up in pre-infection memory, indicating that cross-reactive memory may have taken part.

The length of the CDR3 is 16 residues. From germline, CDR1 is SGHRS and CDR2 YFSETQ. Deletions cut 3 bases from V and 5 bases from J, with 20 bases between. MiXCR, applied by TCRdb to the 5' RACE reads, yields one record per CDR3 protein. The sample shows fewer than 400,000 distinct CDR3 sequences, about an eighth of them seen only once. The V call is TRBV5-1, the J call TRBJ2-5, with D perhaps TRBD1 or TRBD2 (5 bases each). The TCR originated in a man aged 18 to 29 who had mild COVID-19 (a few samples of this study predate the infection). Cell type and time point are not known. The specimen sequenced was PBMCs or a T cell subset sorted from them (not recorded which). DNA for the CDR3: TGCGCCAGCAGCTCTCATTCGGGGACCGGACCGGAGACCCAGTACTTC. Its translation: CASSSHSGTGPETQYF. The full variable domain, its missing parts supplied by reference TRBV5-1 and TRBJ2-5, is KAGVTQTPRYLIKTRGQQVTLSCSPISGHRSVSWYQQTPGQGLQFLFEYFSETQRNKGNFPGRFSGRQFSNSRSEMNVSTLELGDSALYLCASSSHSGTGPETQYFGPGTRLLVL.